The 24 T cell receptor beta chains presented below share a single source sample, sequenced in a study of blood T cell repertoires in COVID-19 (TCRdb year 2020). To prepare the library, the immunoSEQ multiplex PCR assay was applied. The source is immuneACCESS, and TCRdb retained only in-frame sequences with V and J called. Part of the clones is not carried over; for the studies checked, unresolved V genes explain less than half of this, and the remainder is unexplained. Recorded for this sample are a few hundred thousand clones; about 87% of them occurred a single time. Of the sample, less than 10% is held by the ten largest clones. Sequencing was performed on peripheral blood. Receptors were obtained from a human donor in a cohort sampled during active COVID-19.

The chain joins TRBV5-5 to TRBJ2-2, with 11 nucleotides matching TRBD1. This CDR3 is 15 amino acids long. Germline V CDR1 and CDR2: SGHKS, YYEKEE (reference sequence). J lost 6 bases, V lost 8 bases, and 9 bases had no gene match. CDR3 DNA: TGTGCCAGTCCCGGACAGGGGGCTTCGTCCGGGGAGCTGTTTTTT. This sequence encodes CASPGQGASSGELFF.

The V and J genes are TRBV3-1 (or the pseudogene TRBV3-2) and TRBJ2-1; TRBD1 aligns across 8 bases. Germline assignment: CDR1 LGHDT and CDR2 YNNKEL (reference sequence). The CDR3 covers 15 residues. With V trimmed by 6 bases and J by 7 bases, 11 bases remained unmatched. The CDR3, as DNA: TGTGCCAGCAGAAAACAGGGGGTCCTGAGGAATGAGCAGTTCTTC. It yields the protein CASRKQGVLRNEQFF.

The chain recombines TRBV9 with TRBJ2-2; TRBD1 aligns across 8 bases. The CDR3 runs to 15 residues. Germline V gene data show CDR1 as SGDLS and CDR2 as YYNGEE. J gave up 6 bases and V 0 bases, and 4 bases lay outside the gene matches. CDR3 protein: CASSVGQGIAGELFF. In DNA, the CDR3 is TGTGCCAGCAGCGTAGGACAGGGGATTGCCGGGGAGCTGTTTTTT.

The V and J genes are TRBV5-1 and TRBJ1-4; D is perhaps TRBD1 (5 bases). CDR3 length: 14 residues. The V gene's germline CDR1 is SGHRS and CDR2 YFSETQ. Trimming pared 1 base from V and 8 bases from J, leaving 12 bases between. The CDR3 nucleotides are TGCGCCAGCAGCTTGTCTGACCCAGGGGAAAAACTGTTTTTT. It codes for CASSLSDPGEKLFF.

The chain joins TRBV7-2 to TRBJ1-2; D perhaps matches TRBD1 (6 bases). Germline CDR1 and CDR2: SGHTA and FQGNSA. The ends were cut back, 5 bases at V and 2 bases at J, with 9 bases in the middle. The CDR3 has 13 residues. CDR3 loop: CASSRDTNYGYTF. The CDR3 DNA reads as TGTGCCAGCAGCCGGGACACCAACTATGGCTACACCTTC.

The chain links TRBV6-2 or TRBV6-3 to TRBJ2-1, with D hard to call. The CDR3 runs 11 residues. The V end lost 2 bases, the J end lost 12 bases, and 8 bases lay between the germline ends. CDR1 MNHEY and CDR2 SVGEGT come from the germline V gene. The CDR3 region has the DNA TGTGCCAGCAGTTACCTGCAGGTGCAGTTCTTC. Encoded protein: CASSYLQVQFF.

The V call is TRBV9, the J call TRBJ2-7; 13 positions agree with TRBD2. The junction had 1 base not matched to a gene; V was cut back by 4 bases and J by 0 bases. Looked up from germline, CDR1 is SGDLS and CDR2 is YYNGEE. The CDR3 spans 15 residues. The CDR3 nucleotides read TGTGCCAGCAGCCGACTAGCGGGAGGCTCCTACGAGCAGTACTTC. Translating it yields CASSRLAGGSYEQYF.

The CDR3 reads CSVARVGNQPQHF. The CDR3 DNA follows: TGCAGCGTTGCCAGGGTGGGGAATCAGCCCCAGCATTTT. The chain has TRBV29-1 and TRBJ1-5, with D perhaps TRBD1 (5 bases). Looked up from germline, CDR1 is SQVTM and CDR2 is ANQGSEA. The V gene lost 4 bases and the J gene lost 4 bases, with 11 bases spanning the gap. This CDR3 is 13 amino acids long.

Comments on this clone: An end of the junction does not agree with germline; a read error may underlie this. This rearrangement joins TRBV3-1 (or the pseudogene TRBV3-2) to TRBJ2-7; D ambiguous. The CDR3 runs to 13 residues. Germline V lookup: CDR1 LGHDT, CDR2 YNNKEL (reference sequence). CDR3 in DNA: TGTGCCAGCAGCCAAGATCGCCGACTCACTCAACACTTC. This encodes CASSQDRRLTQHF.

V and J are TRBV13 and TRBJ2-5; TRBD2 matches 8 bases. V was pared by 5 bases and J by 2 bases, with 4 bases of the junction left unmatched. Germline CDR1 PRHDT, CDR2 FYEKMQ (reference sequence). The CDR3 spans 14 residues. CDR3 sequence reads: CASSLTSEQETQYF. CDR3 bases: TGTGCCAGCAGCCTGACTAGCGAACAAGAGACCCAGTACTTC.

J is TRBJ2-5 and V is TRBV15; 8 positions match TRBD2. This CDR3 is built from 16 residues. CDR1 and CDR2 from the germline V gene are LNHNV and YYDKDF (reference sequence). V was clipped by 1 base and J by 7 bases; unmatched bases: 11. The CDR3 nucleotides are TGTGCCACCAGCAGAGTGCCCGGGGGGGCCGGCGGGACCCAGTACTTC. It encodes CATSRVPGGAGGTQYF. Full variable domain (outside the CDR3, taken from reference TRBV15 and TRBJ2-5): DAMVIQNPRYQVTQFGKPVTLSCSQTLNHNVMYWYQQKSSQAPKLLFHYYDKDFNNEADTPDNFQSRRPNTSFCFLDIRSPGLGDTAMYLCATSRVPGGAGGTQYFGPGTRLLVL.

The CDR3 protein is CASSQGRQAIYEQYF. The CDR3 region has the DNA TGCGCCAGCAGCCAAGGAAGACAAGCCATCTACGAGCAGTACTTC. The chain has TRBV4-3 and TRBJ2-7; no firm D call. The CDR3 consists of 15 residues. Germline V gene data show CDR1 as LGHNA and CDR2 as YSLEER. The V end lost 1 base, the J end lost 3 bases, and 13 bases lay between the germline ends.

The chain links TRBV24-1 to TRBJ2-3, with TRBD2 matching 7 bases. The CDR3 runs 14 residues. V lost 10 bases to trimming and J lost 2 bases; unmatched junction nucleotides: 8. In germline, CDR1 is KGHDR, CDR2 SFDVKD. CDR3 DNA sequence: TGTGCCACTGGACCAAGCGGGACCACAGATACGCAGTATTTT. It codes for CATGPSGTTDTQYF.

The rearrangement uses TRBV2 and TRBJ2-6, with D perhaps TRBD2 (5 bases). This CDR3 comprises 15 residues. The V gene lost 3 bases and the J gene lost 4 bases, with 10 bases spanning the gap. Germline assignment: CDR1 SNHLY and CDR2 FYNNEI. The CDR3 region is CASSEAGTGANVLTF. CDR3 DNA sequence: TGTGCCAGCAGTGAGGCGGGCACCGGGGCCAACGTCCTGACTTTC.

A word on this clone: Other DNA sequences in this sample translate to the same CDR3. The CDR3, as DNA: TGTGCCATCAGTGAGTCAGGAGGCGAGCAGTACTTC. Its protein product is CAISESGGEQYF. The V and J genes are TRBV10-3 and TRBJ2-7; possible D gene TRBD2, 5 bases. The CDR3 length is 12 residues. V lost 0 bases and J lost 6, with 6 bases in between. Germline-derived CDR1 and CDR2 are ENHRY and SYGVKD.

This clone was found once. The gene calls are TRBV7-2 and TRBJ2-5; D is uncertain. The length of the CDR3 is 15 residues. V lost 2 bases and J 5 bases, leaving 15 bases between the germline ends. Germline V gene sequence: CDR1 SGHTA, CDR2 FQGNSA. The CDR3 here is CASSLTQESRETQYF. Written as DNA, the CDR3 is TGTGCCAGCAGCTTAACTCAAGAATCACGGGAGACCCAGTACTTC.

The chain employs TRBV5-5 and TRBJ2-1; D gene uncertain. This CDR3 has 13 residues. Germline CDR1 and CDR2: SGHKS and YYEKEE (reference sequence). V was clipped by 4 bases and J by 13 bases, with 18 bases between them. The CDR3 protein is CASSPLAVARQFF. DNA of the CDR3: TGTGCCAGCAGCCCTCTGGCGGTAGCCCGTCAGTTCTTC.

The rearrangement links TRBV5-5 to TRBJ2-5, with D maybe TRBD2 (7 bases). Germline V gives CDR1 SGHKS, CDR2 YYEKEE (reference sequence). This CDR3 has 15 amino acids. V lost 0 bases and J lost 5, with 14 bases in between. Here the CDR3 DNA reads TGTGCCAGCAGCTTGGTGTCCGGGGGGCGGGAGACCCAGTACTTC. It specifies CASSLVSGGRETQYF.

This sequence joins TRBV2 and TRBJ2-5; TRBD1 aligns across 8 bases. This CDR3 is 13 amino acids long. The germline V gene encodes CDR1 SNHLY and CDR2 FYNNEI. Trimming cost V 8 bases and J 3 bases; bases outside gene matches: 5. This chain's CDR3 is CASYRGEKETQYF. The CDR3 DNA is TGTGCCAGCTACAGGGGGGAGAAAGAGACCCAGTACTTC.

The chain joins TRBV28 to TRBJ2-3, with TRBD2 matching over 7 bases. V gave up 2 bases and J gave up 7 bases; unmatched junction bases: 9. This CDR3 region has 15 residues. The germline gives CDR1 MDHEN, CDR2 SYDVKM. The CDR3 is CASSLIGGRRNTQYF. CDR3 sequence (DNA): TGTGCCAGCAGTTTAATCGGGGGGAGGAGGAATACGCAGTATTTT.

This chain joins TRBV5-1 and TRBJ2-7, with 8 bases that match TRBD1. V lost 6 bases to trimming and J lost 3 bases; unmatched junction nucleotides: 2. This CDR3 is built from 12 residues. Germline V gene lookup returns CDR1 SGHRS and CDR2 YFSETQ. The CDR3 DNA reads TGCGCCAGCAACGGACAGGGCTACGAGCAGTACTTC. Protein sequence: CASNGQGYEQYF.

The gene calls are TRBV19 and TRBJ1-5; D may be TRBD1 (6 bases). V gave up 5 bases and J gave up 4 bases, with 15 bases separating them. The CDR3 runs to 15 residues. Germline CDR1 is LNHDA and CDR2 is SQIVND (reference sequence). The CDR3 reads CASSPITQGNQPQHF. The CDR3 DNA reads TGTGCCAGTAGTCCGATTACTCAGGGGAATCAGCCCCAGCATTTT.

The chain is built from TRBV12-5 and TRBJ1-1; 8 nucleotides match TRBD1. The junction had 1 base not matched to a gene; V was cut back by 4 bases and J by 0 bases. Germline loops: CDR1 LGHNT, CDR2 FRNRAP. The CDR3 has 14 amino acids. CDR3 sequence reads: CASGSTGVNTEAFF. CDR3 nucleotides: TGTGCTAGTGGTTCGACAGGGGTGAACACTGAAGCTTTCTTT.

The chain employs TRBV19 and TRBJ1-2, with 11 bases matching TRBD1. CDR1 and CDR2 from the germline V gene are LNHDA and SQIVND (reference sequence). Germline trimming cut 9 bases from V and 7 bases from J; bases unmatched to any gene: 16. This CDR3 has 16 residues. CDR3 in amino acids: CARTRSGGQGACGYTF. The CDR3 region has the DNA TGTGCCAGAACCCGATCCGGCGGACAGGGGGCCTGTGGCTACACCTTC.